The 24 T cell receptor beta chains presented below share a single source sample, sequenced in a study of blood T cell repertoires in COVID-19. TCRdb's table, derived via immunoSEQ multiplex PCR, lists solely in-frame clones and lacks some. The sample has approximately 32,000 clones; about 89% are singletons. Sample: peripheral blood. The receptors here all came from a man between 60 and 75 years old with acute or convalescent COVID-19.

This chain connects TRBV7-3 to TRBJ2-1; 9 bases map to TRBD2. The CDR3 sequence is 16 residues long. Per the germline V gene, CDR1 is SGHTA and CDR2 is FQGTGA. The V segment lost 5 bases and the J segment 2 bases; nucleotides outside the gene matches: 7. For the CDR3, the DNA is TGTGCCAGCAGCGTGGGAGCGGGGGGAACCTACAATGAGCAGTTCTTC. Encoded protein: CASSVGAGGTYNEQFF.

The gene calls are TRBV7-2 and TRBJ1-1, with TRBD1 matching 12 bases. The CDR3 consists of 15 residues. Trimming cost V 5 bases and J 7 bases; bases outside gene matches: 8. CDR1 is SGHTA, CDR2 FQGNSA, per germline. The CDR3 sequence: CASSPHGTGGGEAFF. DNA of the CDR3: TGTGCCAGCAGCCCACACGGGACAGGGGGCGGTGAAGCTTTCTTT.

This clone has only one observation. The chain is built from TRBV25-1 and TRBJ1-1; 8 bases fit TRBD1. The CDR3 length is 15 residues. Germline-derived CDR1 and CDR2 are MGHDK and SYGVNS. The V gene end was trimmed by 3 bases and the J gene end by 0 bases; junction bases not matched to a gene: 3. The DNA for the CDR3 is TGTGCCAGCAGTGATAAGACAGGGGTGAACACTGAAGCTTTCTTT. Its translation is CASSDKTGVNTEAFF.

V is TRBV27 and J is TRBJ1-6; no clear D. V was cut by 3 bases and J by 10 bases, with 13 bases left in between. CDR1 is MNHEY, CDR2 SMNVEV, per germline (reference sequence). This CDR3 is 14 amino acids long. Here the CDR3 reads CASSFFSPGSPLHF. CDR3 in DNA: TGTGCCAGCAGTTTCTTCAGTCCGGGATCACCCCTCCACTTT.

In its sample, this clone was seen once. V and J are TRBV7-6 and TRBJ2-1; 11 positions match TRBD2. The CDR3 has 18 residues. Trimming cost V 3 bases and J 6 bases; bases outside gene matches: 13. Germline CDR1 SGHVS, CDR2 FNYEAQ. The CDR3 bases are TGTGCCAGCAGCTTGGGAACTAGCGGGAGTTTCCCGGGCAATGAGCAGTTCTTC. Translating it yields CASSLGTSGSFPGNEQFF.

CDR3 loop: CASRRQGTTNTEAFF. The CDR3 region has the DNA TGTGCCAGCAGAAGACAGGGGACCACGAACACTGAAGCTTTCTTT. This chain links TRBV27 with TRBJ1-1; TRBD1 matches 8 bases. Trimming took 6 bases from V and 1 from J; bases not matched to a gene: 7. The CDR3 loop spans 15 amino acids. CDR1 and CDR2 (germline): MNHEY, SMNVEV (reference sequence).

This clone was picked up a small number of times. Written as DNA, the CDR3 is TGTGCCTGGAGATCTCAGGGGATTAGCAATCAGCCCCAGCATTTT. Translating it yields CAWRSQGISNQPQHF. The chain uses TRBV30 and TRBJ1-5; D perhaps matches TRBD1 (6 bases). Trimming cost V 3 bases and J 0 bases, with 12 bases left between them. The CDR3 sequence is 15 residues long. Germline CDR1 reads GTSNPN; CDR2 reads SVGIG (reference sequence).

The chain employs TRBV7-9 and TRBJ1-4; D remains ambiguous. Germline V gene sequence: CDR1 SEHNR, CDR2 FQNEAQ (reference sequence). The V end was cut by 4 bases, the J end by 7 bases, with 13 bases between. The CDR3 covers 14 residues. The CDR3 is CASSSRTGSEKLFF. CDR3 nucleotide sequence: TGTGCCAGCAGCTCGAGGACGGGAAGTGAAAAACTGTTTTTT. The entire variable domain, with the rest obtained from reference TRBV7-9 and TRBJ1-4, is as follows: DTGVSQNPRHKITKRGQNVTFRCDPISEHNRLYWYRQTLGQGPEFLTYFQNEAQLEKSRLLSDRFSAERPKGSFSTLEIQRTEQGDSAMYLCASSSRTGSEKLFFGSGTQLSVL.

The chain is built from TRBV7-9 and TRBJ2-2, with D possibly being TRBD2 (5 bases). CDR1 is SEHNR, CDR2 FQNEAQ, per germline (reference sequence). V was trimmed by 1 base and J by 4 bases, leaving 7 bases between them. CDR3 length: 14 amino acids. The CDR3 loop reads CASSLGGRTGELFF. CDR3 nucleotide sequence: TGTGCCAGCAGCTTAGGAGGGCGCACCGGGGAGCTGTTTTTT.

This clone appeared a single time. The chain combines TRBV18 with TRBJ2-5; 10 bases fit TRBD1. CDR1 is KGHSH, CDR2 LQKENI, per germline. With V trimmed by 4 bases and J by 5 bases, 4 bases remained unmatched. The CDR3 runs 14 residues. The CDR3 bases are TGTGCCAGCTCACGACAGGGGGCGAGGGAGACCCAGTACTTC. Translation gives CASSRQGARETQYF. The full variable domain, its missing parts supplied by reference TRBV18 and TRBJ2-5, is NAGVMQNPRHLVRRRGQEARLRCSPMKGHSHVYWYRQLPEEGLKFMVYLQKENIIDESGMPKERFSAEFPKEGPSILRIQQVVRGDSAAYFCASSRQGARETQYFGPGTRLLVL.

V usage is TRBV7-8 and J usage is TRBJ1-4, with 8 nucleotides matching TRBD1. The CDR3 consists of 15 residues. The germline CDR1 and CDR2 sequences are SGHVS and FQNEAQ. Germline trimming cut 5 bases from V and 4 bases from J; bases unmatched to any gene: 6. The CDR3 spells CASSERTGRNEKLFF. The CDR3 DNA reads as TGTGCCAGCAGCGAACGGACAGGGCGTAATGAAAAACTGTTTTTT.

The CDR3 DNA follows: TGTGCCAGCAGCTCGGACAGGGGAAACATTCAGTACTTC. It translates to CASSSDRGNIQYF. The chain uses TRBV11-3 and TRBJ2-4, with 9 bases identical to TRBD1. CDR3 length: 13 residues. The germline CDR1 and CDR2 sequences are SGHNT and YENEEA. The V and J ends lost 4 bases and 6 bases, in that order; junction bases with no gene match: 1.

This chain connects TRBV29-1 to TRBJ1-1, with D possibly TRBD1 on 5 matching bases. The CDR3 extends over 12 amino acids. V was shortened by 7 bases and J by 0 bases, with 9 bases between the two germline ends. Germline CDR1 reads SQVTM; CDR2 reads ANQGSEA. The DNA of the CDR3 is TGCAGCGCCGGACAAATGAACACTGAAGCTTTCTTT. This translates into CSAGQMNTEAFF.

To note about this clone: At one end, the junction sequence differs from germline, possibly due to a read error. The chain is built from TRBV7-7 and TRBJ2-2, with no clear D. CDR1 SSHAT and CDR2 FNYEAQ come from the germline V gene (reference sequence). There are 13 residues in the CDR3. The DNA of the CDR3 is TGTGCTAGCAGCCGAGGCAACACCGGGGAGCTGTTTTTT. The encoded protein is CASSRGNTGELFF.

The chain recombines TRBV19 with TRBJ1-1; a possible D gene is TRBD1 (5 bases). Per the germline V gene, CDR1 is LNHDA and CDR2 is SQIVND (reference sequence). The CDR3 contains 11 residues. V lost 6 bases to trimming and J lost 7 bases, with 9 bases between them. CDR3 residues: CASRGRGEAFF. CDR3 nucleotide sequence: TGTGCCAGTAGAGGGAGGGGTGAAGCTTTCTTT.

This sequence joins TRBV19 and TRBJ1-5, with 8 bases matching TRBD1. CDR3 size: 20 residues. Germline V gives CDR1 LNHDA, CDR2 SQIVND (reference sequence). V was pared by 3 bases and J by 7 bases, with 23 bases of the junction left unmatched. The CDR3 region has the DNA TGTGCCAGTAGTATCGGCTTGACGGGCTTACAGGGGGTATTACGGCAGCCCCAGCATTTT. It specifies CASSIGLTGLQGVLRQPQHF.

The chain couples TRBV9 to TRBJ2-1, with D perhaps TRBD2 (5 bases). CDR1 and CDR2 (germline): SGDLS, YYNGEE. V dropped 0 bases and J dropped 2 bases, with 12 bases sitting between them. This CDR3 is 16 amino acids long. This CDR3 is CASSVGEKWAYNEQFF. CDR3 in DNA: TGTGCCAGCAGCGTAGGGGAGAAGTGGGCCTACAATGAGCAGTTCTTC.

The chain uses TRBV3-1 (or the pseudogene TRBV3-2) and TRBJ1-6; 10 nucleotides align to TRBD1. This CDR3 has 15 amino acids. With V trimmed by 4 bases and J by 5 bases, 2 bases remained unmatched. Germline assignment: CDR1 LGHDT and CDR2 YNNKEL (reference sequence). CDR3 nucleotide sequence: TGTGCCAGCAGCCGCGGGACAGGGGATAATTCACCCCTCCACTTT. Amino acid sequence: CASSRGTGDNSPLHF.

The chain has TRBV6-1 and TRBJ1-4; D may be TRBD1 (6 bases). The V end was cut by 3 bases, the J end by 6 bases, with 17 bases between. The CDR3 is 16 residues long. The V gene's germline CDR1 is MNHNS and CDR2 SASEGT. The CDR3 protein is CASSDELGTPYEKLFF. As DNA, the CDR3 is TGTGCCAGCAGTGACGAACTCGGGACACCCTATGAAAAACTGTTTTTT.

The chain joins TRBV11-3 to TRBJ2-1; 9 nucleotides agree with TRBD2. This CDR3 spans 15 amino acids. Trimming took 3 bases from V and 12 from J; bases not matched to a gene: 12. CDR1 is SGHNT and CDR2 is YENEEA in the germline V gene. The CDR3 DNA is TGTGCCAGCAGCTTCTTGGCGGGAGGGTCACCTGGGCAGTTCTTC. It codes for CASSFLAGGSPGQFF.

The chain recombines TRBV6-2 or TRBV6-3 with TRBJ2-1; TRBD1 matches at 7 bases. This CDR3 region has 18 residues. Germline-derived CDR1 and CDR2 are MNHEY and SVGEGT. After removal of 2 bases from V and 5 bases from J, the junction contained 15 bases not matched to a gene. CDR3 residues: CASSYALGQNYRNNEQFF. The CDR3 nucleotides read TGTGCCAGCAGTTACGCTTTGGGACAGAACTACCGAAACAATGAGCAGTTCTTC.

The genes are TRBV5-1 and TRBJ2-2, with D possibly TRBD2 on 5 matching bases. The ends were cut back, 0 bases at V and 6 bases at J, with 15 bases in the middle. In germline, CDR1 is SGHRS, CDR2 YFSETQ. The CDR3 covers 16 residues. This chain's CDR3 is CASSLGPERFSGELFF. The DNA for the CDR3 is TGCGCCAGCAGCTTGGGGCCCGAGCGGTTTTCCGGGGAGCTGTTTTTT.

The chain links TRBV6-6 to TRBJ1-5; 10 bases match TRBD1. Trimming cost V 4 bases and J 3 bases; bases outside gene matches: 3. Germline V gives CDR1 MNHNY, CDR2 SVGAGI (reference sequence). This CDR3 is built from 15 residues. The CDR3 sequence is CASSLDRGHNQPQHF. The CDR3 DNA sequence: TGTGCCAGCAGTTTAGACAGGGGGCACAATCAGCCCCAGCATTTT.

V and J are TRBV3-1 (or the pseudogene TRBV3-2) and TRBJ2-7, with TRBD1 identical over 9 bases. CDR1 is LGHDT and CDR2 is YNNKEL in the germline V gene (reference sequence). The ends lost 4 bases at V and 6 bases at J; junction bases unmatched: 10. The CDR3 spans 15 residues. The CDR3 coding sequence is TGTGCCAGCAGCCGGGCGGGACAGGGTAGTGGCGAGCAGTACTTC. This gives the protein CASSRAGQGSGEQYF.